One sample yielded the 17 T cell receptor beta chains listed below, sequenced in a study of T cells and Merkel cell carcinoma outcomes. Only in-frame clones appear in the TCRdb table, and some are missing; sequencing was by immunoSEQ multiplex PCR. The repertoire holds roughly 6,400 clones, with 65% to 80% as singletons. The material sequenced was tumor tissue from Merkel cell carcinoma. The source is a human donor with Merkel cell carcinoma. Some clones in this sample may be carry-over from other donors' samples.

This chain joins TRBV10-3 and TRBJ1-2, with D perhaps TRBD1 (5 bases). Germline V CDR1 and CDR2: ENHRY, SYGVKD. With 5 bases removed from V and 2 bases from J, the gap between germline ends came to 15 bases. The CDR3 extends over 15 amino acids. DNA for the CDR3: TGTGCCATCAGTACATCCTTAAGGGGAAACTATGGCTACACCTTC. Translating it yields CAISTSLRGNYGYTF.

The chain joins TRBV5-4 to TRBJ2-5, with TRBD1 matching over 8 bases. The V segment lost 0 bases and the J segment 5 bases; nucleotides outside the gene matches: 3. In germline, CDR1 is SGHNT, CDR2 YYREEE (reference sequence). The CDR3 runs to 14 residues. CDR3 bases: TGTGCCAGCAGCTTGGGGACAGGGTTGGAGACCCAGTACTTC. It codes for CASSLGTGLETQYF.

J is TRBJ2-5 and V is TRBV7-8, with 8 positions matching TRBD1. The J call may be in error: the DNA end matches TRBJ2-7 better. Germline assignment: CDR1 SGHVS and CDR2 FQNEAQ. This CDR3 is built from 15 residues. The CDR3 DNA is TGTGCCAGCAGCTTAGAGGGGACAGGAGAGGGCGAGCAGTACTTC. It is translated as CASSLEGTGEGEQYF.

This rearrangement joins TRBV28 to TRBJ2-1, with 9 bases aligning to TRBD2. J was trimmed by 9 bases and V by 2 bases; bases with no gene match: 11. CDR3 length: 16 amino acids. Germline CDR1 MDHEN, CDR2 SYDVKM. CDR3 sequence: CASSLAGGLKRGEQFF. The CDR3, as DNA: TGTGCCAGCAGTTTAGCGGGAGGGCTAAAGCGGGGTGAGCAGTTCTTC. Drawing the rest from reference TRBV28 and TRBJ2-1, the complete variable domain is DVKVTQSSRYLVKRTGEKVFLECVQDMDHENMFWYRQDPGLGLRLIYFSYDVKMKEKGDIPEGYSVSREKKERFSLILESASTNQTSMYLCASSLAGGLKRGEQFFGPGTRLTVL.

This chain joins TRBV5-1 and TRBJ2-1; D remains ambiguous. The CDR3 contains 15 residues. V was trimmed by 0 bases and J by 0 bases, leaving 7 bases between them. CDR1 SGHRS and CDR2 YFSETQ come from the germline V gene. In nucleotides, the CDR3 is TGCGCCAGCAGCTTGGATCCAGTCTCCTACAATGAGCAGTTCTTC. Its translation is CASSLDPVSYNEQFF. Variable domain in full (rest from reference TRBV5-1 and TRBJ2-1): KAGVTQTPRYLIKTRGQQVTLSCSPISGHRSVSWYQQTPGQGLQFLFEYFSETQRNKGNFPGRFSGRQFSNSRSEMNVSTLELGDSALYLCASSLDPVSYNEQFFGPGTRLTVL.

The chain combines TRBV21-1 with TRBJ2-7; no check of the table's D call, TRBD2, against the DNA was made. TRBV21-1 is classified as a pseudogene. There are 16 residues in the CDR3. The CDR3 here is CASSFRGGDCYYEQYF. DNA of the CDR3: TGTGCCAGCAGCTTCCGAGGGGGGGACTGTTACTACGAGCAGTACTTC.

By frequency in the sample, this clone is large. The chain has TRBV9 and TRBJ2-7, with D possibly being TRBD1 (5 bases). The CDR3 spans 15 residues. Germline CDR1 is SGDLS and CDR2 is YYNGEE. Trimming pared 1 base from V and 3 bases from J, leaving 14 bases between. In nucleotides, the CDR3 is TGTGCCAGCAGCGTAAGCACAGGTTTACACTACGAGCAGTACTTC. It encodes CASSVSTGLHYEQYF.

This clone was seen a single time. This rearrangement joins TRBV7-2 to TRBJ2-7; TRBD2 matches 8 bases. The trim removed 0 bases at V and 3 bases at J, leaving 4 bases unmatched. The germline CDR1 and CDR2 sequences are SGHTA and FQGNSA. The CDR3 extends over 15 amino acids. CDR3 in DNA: TGTGCCAGCAGCTTAGCTAGCGGGATGGGCTACGAGCAGTACTTC. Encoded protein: CASSLASGMGYEQYF.

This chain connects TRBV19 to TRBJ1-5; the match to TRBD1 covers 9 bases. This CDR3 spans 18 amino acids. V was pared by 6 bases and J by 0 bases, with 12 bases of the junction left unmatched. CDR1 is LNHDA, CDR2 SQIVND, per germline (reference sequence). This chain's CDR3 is CASSHGQGTIYSNQPQHF. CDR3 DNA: TGTGCCAGTAGCCACGGACAGGGGACCATATATAGCAATCAGCCCCAGCATTTT.

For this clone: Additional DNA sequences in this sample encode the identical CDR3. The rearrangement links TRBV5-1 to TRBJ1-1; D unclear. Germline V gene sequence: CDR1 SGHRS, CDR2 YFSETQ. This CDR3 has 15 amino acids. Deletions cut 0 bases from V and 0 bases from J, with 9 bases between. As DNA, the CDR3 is TGCGCCAGCAGCTTGGAGTCGGGGATGAACACTGAAGCTTTCTTT. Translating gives CASSLESGMNTEAFF.

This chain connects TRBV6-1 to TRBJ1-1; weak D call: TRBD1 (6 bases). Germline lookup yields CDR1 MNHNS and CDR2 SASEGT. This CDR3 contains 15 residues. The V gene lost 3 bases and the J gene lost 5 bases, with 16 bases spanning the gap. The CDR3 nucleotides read TGTGCCAGCAGTGAGAGGGGGGGGCTATGGACTGAAGCTTTCTTT. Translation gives CASSERGGLWTEAFF.

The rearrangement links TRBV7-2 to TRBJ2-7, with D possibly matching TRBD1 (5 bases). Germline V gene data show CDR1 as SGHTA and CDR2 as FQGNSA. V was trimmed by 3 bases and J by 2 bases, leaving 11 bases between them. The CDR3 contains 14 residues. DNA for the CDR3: TGTGCCAGCAGCTTTAACAGGTCCCCCTACGAGCAGTACTTC. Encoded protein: CASSFNRSPYEQYF.

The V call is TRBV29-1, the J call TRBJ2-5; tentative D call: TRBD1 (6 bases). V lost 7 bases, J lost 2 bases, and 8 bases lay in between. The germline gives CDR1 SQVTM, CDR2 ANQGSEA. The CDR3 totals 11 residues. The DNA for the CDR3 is TGCAGCGCTGGACAGCAAGAGACCCAGTACTTC. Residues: CSAGQQETQYF.

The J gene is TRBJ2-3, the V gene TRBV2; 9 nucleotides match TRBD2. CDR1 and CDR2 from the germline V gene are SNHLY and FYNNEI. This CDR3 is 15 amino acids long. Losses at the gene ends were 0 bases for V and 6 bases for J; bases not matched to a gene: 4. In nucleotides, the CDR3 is TGTGCCAGCAGTGAAGCGCTAGCGGGATTGGATACGCAGTATTTT. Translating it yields CASSEALAGLDTQYF. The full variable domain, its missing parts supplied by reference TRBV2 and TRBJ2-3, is EPEVTQTPSHQVTQMGQEVILRCVPISNHLYFYWYRQILGQKVEFLVSFYNNEISEKSEIFDDQFSVERPDGSNFTLKIRSTKLEDSAMYFCASSEALAGLDTQYFGPGTRLTVL.

CDR3 sequence (DNA): TGTGCCAGCAGCTTAGGACGGGTCTCCTACGAGCAGTACTTC. As protein: CASSLGRVSYEQYF. This rearrangement joins TRBV7-2 to TRBJ2-7; D gene uncertain. Germline V gives CDR1 SGHTA, CDR2 FQGNSA. This CDR3 has 14 amino acids. With 1 base removed from V and 0 bases from J, the gap between germline ends came to 7 bases.

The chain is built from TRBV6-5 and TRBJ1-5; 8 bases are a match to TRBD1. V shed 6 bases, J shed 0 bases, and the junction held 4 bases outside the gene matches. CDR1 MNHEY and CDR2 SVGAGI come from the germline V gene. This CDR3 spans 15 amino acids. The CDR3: CASSRDRLSNQPQHF. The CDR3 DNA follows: TGTGCCAGCAGCCGGGACAGGCTTAGCAATCAGCCCCAGCATTTT.

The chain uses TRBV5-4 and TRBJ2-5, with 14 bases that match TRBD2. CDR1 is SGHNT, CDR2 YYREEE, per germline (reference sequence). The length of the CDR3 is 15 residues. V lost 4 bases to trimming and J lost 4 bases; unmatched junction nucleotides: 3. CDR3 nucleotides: TGTGCCAGCAGCCCAGGGACTAGCGGGAGAGAGACCCAGTACTTC. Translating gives CASSPGTSGRETQYF.